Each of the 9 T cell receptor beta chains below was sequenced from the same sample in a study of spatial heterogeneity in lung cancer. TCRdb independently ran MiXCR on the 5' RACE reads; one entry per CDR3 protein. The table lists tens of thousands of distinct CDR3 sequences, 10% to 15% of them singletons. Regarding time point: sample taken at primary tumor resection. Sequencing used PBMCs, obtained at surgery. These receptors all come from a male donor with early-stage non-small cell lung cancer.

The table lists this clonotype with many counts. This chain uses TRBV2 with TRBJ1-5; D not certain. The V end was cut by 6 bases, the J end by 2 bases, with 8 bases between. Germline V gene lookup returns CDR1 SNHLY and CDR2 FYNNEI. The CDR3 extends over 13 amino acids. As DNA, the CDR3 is TGTGCCAGCAGGGGCCAGGGCAATCAGCCCCAGCATTTT. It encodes CASRGQGNQPQHF.

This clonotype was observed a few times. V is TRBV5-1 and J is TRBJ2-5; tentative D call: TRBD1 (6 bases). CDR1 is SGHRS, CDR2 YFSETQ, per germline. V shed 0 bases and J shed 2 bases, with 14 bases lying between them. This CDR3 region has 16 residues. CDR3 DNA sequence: TGCGCCAGCAGCTTGGAGGGCAGGGGAACTCAAGAGACCCAGTACTTC. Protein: CASSLEGRGTQETQYF.

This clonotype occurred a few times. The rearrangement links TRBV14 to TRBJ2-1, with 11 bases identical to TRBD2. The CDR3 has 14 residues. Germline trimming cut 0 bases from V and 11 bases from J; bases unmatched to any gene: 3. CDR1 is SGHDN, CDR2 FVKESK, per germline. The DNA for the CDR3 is TGTGCCAGCAGCCAAGAACGACTAGCGGGAAAGCAGTTCTTC. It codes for CASSQERLAGKQFF. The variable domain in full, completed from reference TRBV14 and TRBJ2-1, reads EAGVTQFPSHSVIEKGQTVTLRCDPISGHDNLYWYRRVMGKEIKFLLHFVKESKQDESGMPNNRFLAERTGGTYSTLKVQPAELEDSGVYFCASSQERLAGKQFFGPGTRLTVL.

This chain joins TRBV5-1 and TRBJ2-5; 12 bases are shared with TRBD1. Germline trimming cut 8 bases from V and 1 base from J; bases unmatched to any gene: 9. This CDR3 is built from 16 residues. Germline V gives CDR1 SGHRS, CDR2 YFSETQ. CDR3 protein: CASTAGTGGAQETQYF. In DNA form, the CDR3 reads TGCGCCAGTACCGCCGGGACAGGGGGCGCCCAAGAGACCCAGTACTTC.

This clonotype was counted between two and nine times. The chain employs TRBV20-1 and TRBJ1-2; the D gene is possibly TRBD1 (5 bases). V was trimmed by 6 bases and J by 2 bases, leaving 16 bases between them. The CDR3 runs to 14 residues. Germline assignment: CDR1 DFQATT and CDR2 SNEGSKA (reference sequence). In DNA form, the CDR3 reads TGCAGTGCGAACCACAATTCAGGGAACTATGGCTACACCTTC. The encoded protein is CSANHNSGNYGYTF.

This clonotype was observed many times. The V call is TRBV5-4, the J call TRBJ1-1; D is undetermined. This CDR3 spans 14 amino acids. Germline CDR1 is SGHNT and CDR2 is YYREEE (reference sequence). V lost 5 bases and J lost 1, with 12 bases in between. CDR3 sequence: CASSPPATNTEAFF. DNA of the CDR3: TGTGCCAGCAGTCCTCCGGCCACGAACACTGAAGCTTTCTTT.

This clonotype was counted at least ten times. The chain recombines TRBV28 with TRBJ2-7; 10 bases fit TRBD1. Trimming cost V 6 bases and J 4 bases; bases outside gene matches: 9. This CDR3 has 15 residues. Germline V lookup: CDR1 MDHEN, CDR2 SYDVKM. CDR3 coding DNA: TGTGCCAGCAGCCTCGACAGGGGGCTAGGGTACGAGCAGTACTTC. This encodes CASSLDRGLGYEQYF.

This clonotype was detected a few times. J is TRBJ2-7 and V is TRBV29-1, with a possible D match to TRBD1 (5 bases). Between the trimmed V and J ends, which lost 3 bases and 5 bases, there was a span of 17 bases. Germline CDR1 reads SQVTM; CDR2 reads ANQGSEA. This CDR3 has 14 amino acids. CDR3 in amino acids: CSVEVGRVKNEQYF. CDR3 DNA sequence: TGCAGCGTTGAGGTGGGCAGGGTGAAGAACGAGCAGTACTTC.

In nucleotides, the CDR3 is TGCAGTGCGGTTCGGAACTCAGCGCTAGAACTCTACGAGCAGTACTTC. Translation: CSAVRNSALELYEQYF. V usage is TRBV20-1 and J usage is TRBJ2-7; D not resolved. This CDR3 is 16 amino acids long. Germline assignment: CDR1 DFQATT and CDR2 SNEGSKA (reference sequence). V gave up 6 bases and J gave up 3 bases, with 24 bases separating them.